Below, 7 T cell receptor beta chains from the same sample are listed, as sequenced in a study of control samples from healthy donors and cancer patients. Clones were read by immunoSEQ multiplex PCR, and TCRdb kept only the in-frame ones, dropping some. The sample has tens of thousands of clones, approximately 89% seen once. Specimen: PBMCs. These receptors were collected from a young man with colorectal cancer.

The chain uses TRBV19 and TRBJ1-1; weak D call: TRBD1 (5 bases). CDR1 is LNHDA, CDR2 SQIVND, per germline (reference sequence). There are 14 residues in the CDR3. V lost 1 base to trimming and J lost 4 bases, with 10 bases between them. This chain's CDR3 is CASSIAGLGTEAFF. In nucleotides, the CDR3 is TGTGCCAGTAGTATAGCGGGGCTGGGCACTGAAGCTTTCTTT. The full variable domain, completed using reference TRBV19 and TRBJ1-1, is DGGITQSPKYLFRKEGQNVTLSCEQNLNHDAMYWYRQDPGQGLRLIYYSQIVNDFQKGDIAEGYSVSREKKESFPLTVTSAQKNPTAFYLCASSIAGLGTEAFFGQGTRLTVV.

This chain uses TRBV5-4 with TRBJ1-1; D is uncertain. The germline V gene encodes CDR1 SGHNT and CDR2 YYREEE (reference sequence). The germline V and J ends were trimmed by 1 base and 0 bases, with 7 bases remaining between them. The CDR3 totals 14 residues. The chain's CDR3 is CASSLPGLNTEAFF. The DNA for the CDR3 is TGTGCCAGCAGCTTGCCCGGCCTGAACACTGAAGCTTTCTTT.

Concerning this clone: An end of the junction does not agree with germline; a read error may underlie this. V and J are TRBV6-4 and TRBJ1-2, with D tentatively TRBD1 (6 bases). Germline values: CDR1 MRHNA, CDR2 SNTAGT. This CDR3 has 11 residues. The CDR3 DNA is TGTGCCAGCAGAATCGGGACAAGGTTTTTCTTC. Amino acids: CASRIGTRFFF.

This clone was observed a single time. The V call is TRBV5-1, the J call TRBJ1-4, with 9 nucleotides matching TRBD1. The V gene end was trimmed by 4 bases and the J gene end by 3 bases; junction bases not matched to a gene: 4. This CDR3 is 15 amino acids long. Germline V gene data show CDR1 as SGHRS and CDR2 as YFSETQ. The DNA for the CDR3 is TGCGCCAGCAGCGCCAGGACAGGGGCTAATGAAAAACTGTTTTTT. Its protein is CASSARTGANEKLFF.

The rearrangement links TRBV24-1 to TRBJ2-2; 10 nucleotides agree with TRBD1. Germline V gives CDR1 KGHDR, CDR2 SFDVKD. This CDR3 region has 15 residues. The ends lost 3 bases at V and 7 bases at J; junction bases unmatched: 4. The CDR3 loop reads CATSDGTGVGGELFF. The CDR3 DNA is TGTGCCACCAGTGATGGGACAGGGGTTGGCGGGGAGCTGTTTTTT.

This chain uses TRBV6-5 with TRBJ1-2; 8 bases match TRBD1. The CDR3 contains 14 residues. J was trimmed by 2 bases and V by 7 bases; bases with no gene match: 6. Germline CDR1 is MNHEY and CDR2 is SVGAGI. The CDR3 DNA follows: TGTGCCAGCAAAGTGACAGGGGTGAACTATGGCTACACCTTC. This codes for CASKVTGVNYGYTF.

This chain joins TRBV5-1 and TRBJ2-1; D unclear. Germline-derived CDR1 and CDR2 are SGHRS and YFSETQ. V was cut by 1 base and J by 0 bases, with 11 bases left in between. CDR3 length equals 16 residues. The CDR3 region has the DNA TGCGCCAGCAGCTTGAGCACCCTTAGCTCCTACAATGAGCAGTTCTTC. Residues: CASSLSTLSSYNEQFF.